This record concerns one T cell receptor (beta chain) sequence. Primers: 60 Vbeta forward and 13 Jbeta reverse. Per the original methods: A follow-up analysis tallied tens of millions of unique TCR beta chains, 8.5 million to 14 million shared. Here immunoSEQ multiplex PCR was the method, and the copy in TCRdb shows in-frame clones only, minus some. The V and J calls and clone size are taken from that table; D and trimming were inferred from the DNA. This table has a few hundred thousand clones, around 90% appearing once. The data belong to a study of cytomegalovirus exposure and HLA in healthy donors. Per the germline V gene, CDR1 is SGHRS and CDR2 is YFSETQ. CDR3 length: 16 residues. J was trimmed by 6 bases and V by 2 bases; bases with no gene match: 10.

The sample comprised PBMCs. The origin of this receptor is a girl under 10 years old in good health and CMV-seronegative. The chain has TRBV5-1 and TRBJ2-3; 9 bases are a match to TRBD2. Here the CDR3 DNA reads TGCGCCAGCAGCTTATCGCTAGCGGGACCCGGGGATACGCAGTATTTT. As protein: CASSLSLAGPGDTQYF.